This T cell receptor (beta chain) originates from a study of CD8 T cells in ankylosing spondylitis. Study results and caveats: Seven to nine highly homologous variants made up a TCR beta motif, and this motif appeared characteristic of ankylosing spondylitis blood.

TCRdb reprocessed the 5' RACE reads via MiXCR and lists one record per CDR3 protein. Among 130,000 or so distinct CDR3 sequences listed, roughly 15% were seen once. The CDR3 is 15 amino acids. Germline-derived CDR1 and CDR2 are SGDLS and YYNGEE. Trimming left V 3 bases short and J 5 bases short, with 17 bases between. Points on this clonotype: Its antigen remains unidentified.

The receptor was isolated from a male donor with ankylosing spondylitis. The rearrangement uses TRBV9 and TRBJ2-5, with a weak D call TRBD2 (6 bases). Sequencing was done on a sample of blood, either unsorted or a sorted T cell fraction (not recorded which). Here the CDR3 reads CASSEGGIFRETQYF. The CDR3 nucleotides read TGTGCCAGCAGCGAGGGAGGAATATTCCGGGAGACCCAGTACTTC.